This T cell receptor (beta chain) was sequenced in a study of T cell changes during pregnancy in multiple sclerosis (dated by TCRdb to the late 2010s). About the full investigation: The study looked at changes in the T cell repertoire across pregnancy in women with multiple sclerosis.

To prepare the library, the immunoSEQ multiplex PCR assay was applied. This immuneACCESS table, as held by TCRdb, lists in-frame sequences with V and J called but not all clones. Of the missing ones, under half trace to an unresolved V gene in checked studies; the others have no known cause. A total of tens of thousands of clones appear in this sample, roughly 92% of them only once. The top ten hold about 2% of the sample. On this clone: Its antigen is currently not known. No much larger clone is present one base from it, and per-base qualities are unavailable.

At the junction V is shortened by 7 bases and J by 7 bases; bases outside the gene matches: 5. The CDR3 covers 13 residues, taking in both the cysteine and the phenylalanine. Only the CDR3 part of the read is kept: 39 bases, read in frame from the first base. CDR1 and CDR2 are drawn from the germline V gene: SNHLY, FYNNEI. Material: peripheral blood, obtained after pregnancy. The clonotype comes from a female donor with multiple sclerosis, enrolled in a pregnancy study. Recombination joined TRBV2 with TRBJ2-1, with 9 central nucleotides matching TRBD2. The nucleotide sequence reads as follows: TGTGCCAGCATCGCTAGCGGGGAGAATGAGCAGTTCTTC. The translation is CASIASGENEQFF.